These 13 T cell receptor beta chains share one sample of origin, sequenced in a study of identical twins. TCRdb called the 5' RACE reads again in MiXCR, with one record for every CDR3 protein. The data contain 350,000 to 600,000 distinct CDR3 sequences, around 14% of them singletons. The same sample was also used in a study of yellow fever vaccine responses in identical twins.

Sequenced sample: CD4+ T cells sorted from blood. Receptor source: a woman between 18 and 29 years old in good health.

This clonotype was observed a single time. The junction differs from germline at one of its ends, possibly a read error. The chain recombines TRBV20-1 with TRBJ2-3; D uncertain. Germline CDR1 DFQATT, CDR2 SNEGSKA (reference sequence). The CDR3 is 10 residues long. The CDR3 reads CSARAETQYF. The CDR3 coding sequence is TGCAGTGCTAGAGCAGAAACGCAGTATTTT.

The rearrangement uses TRBV20-1 and TRBJ2-5; TRBD1 might be the D (7 bases). The V and J ends lost 6 bases and 5 bases respectively, with 22 bases between them. Per the germline V gene, CDR1 is DFQATT and CDR2 is SNEGSKA (reference sequence). The CDR3 is made up of 15 amino acids. CDR3: CSAIRNRGGGETQYF. CDR3 sequence (DNA): TGCAGTGCCATCCGAAACAGGGGAGGAGGGGAGACCCAGTACTTC.

This clonotype was detected a few times. V and J are TRBV20-1 and TRBJ2-7; TRBD1 is a possible D gene (6 bases). V was shortened by 5 bases and J by 0 bases, with 14 bases between the two germline ends. Germline CDR1 DFQATT, CDR2 SNEGSKA (reference sequence). This CDR3 spans 14 amino acids. CDR3 sequence (DNA): TGCAGTGCTTTTGACAGGCCGGGCTCCTACGAGCAGTACTTC. It yields the protein CSAFDRPGSYEQYF.

The V and J genes are TRBV4-1 and TRBJ2-7; D possibly corresponds to TRBD1 (5 bases). Germline lookup yields CDR1 MGHRA and CDR2 YSYEKL. CDR3 length equals 12 residues. The V end lost 0 bases, the J end lost 7 bases, and 7 bases lay between the germline ends. DNA of the CDR3: TGCGCCAGCAGCCAAGATAAGGGGGAGCAGTACTTC. This gives the protein CASSQDKGEQYF.

This clonotype came up many times. V gene TRBV7-9 combines with J gene TRBJ2-1; 10 bases agree with TRBD1. V shed 4 bases, J shed 2 bases, and the junction held 2 bases outside the gene matches. Germline V lookup: CDR1 SEHNR, CDR2 FQNEAQ (reference sequence). The length of the CDR3 is 15 residues. The CDR3 sequence is CASSSGTGAYNEQFF. Written as DNA, the CDR3 is TGTGCCAGCAGCTCCGGGACAGGGGCCTACAATGAGCAGTTCTTC.

There are a few counts of this clonotype. This CDR3 is CASSPSGGSDYNEQFF. CDR3 in DNA: TGTGCCAGCAGTCCCTCCGGCGGGAGTGATTACAATGAGCAGTTCTTC. The chain links TRBV6-4 to TRBJ2-1; TRBD2 matches at 7 bases. The CDR3 runs to 16 residues. The germline V gene has CDR1 MRHNA and CDR2 SNTAGT. V was clipped by 5 bases and J by 4 bases; unmatched bases: 11.

This clonotype was recorded a few times. V and J are TRBV29-1 and TRBJ2-5; 11 bases align to TRBD2. Germline values: CDR1 SQVTM, CDR2 ANQGSEA. The CDR3 loop spans 13 amino acids. V gave up 4 bases and J gave up 5 bases; unmatched junction bases: 3. The CDR3: CSVGPSGGETQYF. DNA of the CDR3: TGCAGCGTTGGACCTAGCGGGGGGGAGACCCAGTACTTC.

In DNA form, the CDR3 reads TGTGCCAGCTCAGAACGGCAGGGCGGAAACATTCAGTACTTC. Its translation is CASSERQGGNIQYF. The chain combines TRBV18 with TRBJ2-4; perhaps TRBD1 as D (5 bases). The V gene lost 5 bases and the J gene lost 6 bases, with 14 bases spanning the gap. This CDR3 spans 14 amino acids. CDR1 and CDR2 (germline): KGHSH, LQKENI.

With regard to this clonotype: One junction end does not reproduce the germline sequence, and a read error may be involved. This chain connects TRBV12-3 or TRBV12-4 to TRBJ2-1; D remains ambiguous. This CDR3 is 13 amino acids long. The CDR3 here is CASRLKFPLAPVF. The CDR3 DNA follows: TGTGCCAGCAGACTTAAGTTCCCCCTGGCCCCCGTCTTC.

This clonotype was picked up many times. The rearrangement joins TRBV20-1 to TRBJ2-6; D gene uncertain. CDR1 and CDR2 (germline): DFQATT, SNEGSKA (reference sequence). The V end was cut by 1 base, the J end by 4 bases, with 5 bases between. The CDR3 extends over 13 amino acids. In DNA form, the CDR3 reads TGCAGTGCTAGAGGGTCCGGGGCCAACGTCCTGACTTTC. This encodes CSARGSGANVLTF.

V is TRBV6-2 or TRBV6-3 and J is TRBJ2-1; TRBD1 agrees at 8 bases. In germline, CDR1 is MNHEY, CDR2 SVGEGT. V was pared by 5 bases and J by 5 bases, with 14 bases of the junction left unmatched. The CDR3 is 17 amino acids. DNA for the CDR3: TGTGCCAGCAGTCACGACAGGGGTCGACTACTTAACAATGAGCAGTTCTTC. The encoded protein is CASSHDRGRLLNNEQFF.

This clonotype came up a few times. The V and J genes are TRBV6-5 and TRBJ2-5; D is possibly TRBD1 or TRBD2 (6 bases each). Looked up from germline, CDR1 is MNHEY and CDR2 is SVGAGI. This CDR3 region has 15 residues. The V end lost 4 bases, the J end lost 5 bases, and 17 bases lay between the germline ends. The DNA of the CDR3 is TGTGCCAGCAGTTTTACAGGGACGGAGGGGGAGACCCAGTACTTC. Its translation: CASSFTGTEGETQYF.

This clonotype appeared a few times. The V gene is TRBV6-1, the J gene TRBJ2-1, with D possibly matching TRBD2 (7 bases). V was trimmed by 5 bases and J by 4 bases, leaving 15 bases between them. Per the germline V gene, CDR1 is MNHNS and CDR2 is SASEGT. The CDR3 runs 15 residues. The CDR3 here is CASSPERGGYNEQFF. CDR3 bases: TGTGCCAGCAGTCCGGAAAGGGGGGGTTACAATGAGCAGTTCTTC.